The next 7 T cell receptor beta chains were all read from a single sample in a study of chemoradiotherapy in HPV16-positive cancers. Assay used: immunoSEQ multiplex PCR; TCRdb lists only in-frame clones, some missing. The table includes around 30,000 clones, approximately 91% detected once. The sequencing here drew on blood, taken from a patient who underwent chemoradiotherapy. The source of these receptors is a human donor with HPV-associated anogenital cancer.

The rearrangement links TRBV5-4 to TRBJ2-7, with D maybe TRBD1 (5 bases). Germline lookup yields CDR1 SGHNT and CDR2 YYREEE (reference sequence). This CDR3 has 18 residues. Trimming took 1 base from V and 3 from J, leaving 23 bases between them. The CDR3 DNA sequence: TGTGCCAGCAGCTTGTATTATAGGACGGCAGGGATTAACTACGAGCAGTACTTC. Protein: CASSLYYRTAGINYEQYF.

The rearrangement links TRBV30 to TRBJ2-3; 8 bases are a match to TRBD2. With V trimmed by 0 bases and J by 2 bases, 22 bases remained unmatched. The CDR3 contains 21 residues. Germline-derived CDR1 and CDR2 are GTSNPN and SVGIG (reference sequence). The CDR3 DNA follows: TGTGCCTGGAGTGTTCTGGGGCGAGGCTTCTTGGGACTAGGGAACACAGATACGCAGTATTTT. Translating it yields CAWSVLGRGFLGLGNTDTQYF. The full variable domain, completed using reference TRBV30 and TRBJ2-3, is SQTIHQWPATLVQPVGSPLSLECTVEGTSNPNLYWYRQAAGRGLQLLFYSVGIGQISSEVPQNLSASRPQDRQFILSSKKLLLSDSGFYLCAWSVLGRGFLGLGNTDTQYFGPGTRLTVL.

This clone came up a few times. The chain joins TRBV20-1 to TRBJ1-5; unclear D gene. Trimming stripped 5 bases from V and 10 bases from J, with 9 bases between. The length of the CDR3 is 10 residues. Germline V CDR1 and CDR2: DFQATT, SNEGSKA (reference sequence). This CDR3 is CSAGFRPQHF. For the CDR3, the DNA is TGCAGTGCTGGGTTCCGCCCCCAGCATTTT.

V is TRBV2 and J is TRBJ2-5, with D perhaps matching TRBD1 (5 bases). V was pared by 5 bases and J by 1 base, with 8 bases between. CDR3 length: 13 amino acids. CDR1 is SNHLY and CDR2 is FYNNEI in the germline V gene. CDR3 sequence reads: CASSRQSQETQYF. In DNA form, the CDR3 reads TGTGCCAGCAGTAGACAGTCCCAAGAGACCCAGTACTTC.

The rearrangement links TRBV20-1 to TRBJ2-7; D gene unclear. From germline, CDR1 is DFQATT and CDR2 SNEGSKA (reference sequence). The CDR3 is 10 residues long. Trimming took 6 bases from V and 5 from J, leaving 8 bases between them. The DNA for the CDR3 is TGCAGTGCCTGGCTACACGAGCAGTACTTC. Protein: CSAWLHEQYF.

The CDR3 region is CASSLVAGSYTDTQYF. The CDR3 DNA reads TGTGCCAGCAGCTTGGTAGCGGGGAGTTACACAGATACGCAGTATTTT. The chain has TRBV11-2 and TRBJ2-3; 8 bases map to TRBD2. The CDR3 runs to 16 residues. Unmatched junction bases numbered 7, after V lost 3 bases and J lost 2 bases. The germline CDR1 and CDR2 sequences are SGHAT and FQNNGV.

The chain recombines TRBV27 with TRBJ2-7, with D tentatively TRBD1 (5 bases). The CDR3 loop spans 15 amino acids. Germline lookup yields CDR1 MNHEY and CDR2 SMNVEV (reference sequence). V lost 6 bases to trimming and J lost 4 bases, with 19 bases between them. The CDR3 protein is CASRIRASPIYEQYF. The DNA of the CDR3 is TGTGCCAGCAGAATCAGGGCCTCTCCCATATACGAGCAGTACTTC.